This T cell receptor (beta chain) was found in a study of cytomegalovirus exposure and HLA in healthy donors. For this clone: As yet, its antigen is unknown.

This CDR3 has 14 amino acids. Germline trimming cut 5 bases from V and 4 bases from J; bases unmatched to any gene: 5. Germline values: CDR1 SEHNR, CDR2 FQNEAQ (reference sequence). General study findings and limits: The analysis excluded some indistinguishable V segments, including TRBV6-2 and TRBV6-3. The study labeled fewer than 200 TCR beta chains cytomegalovirus-associated. As confirmed in vitro, a few CMV-associated chains were specific for CMV antigens. In a later analysis, compared with equally common non-associated chains, HLA-associated beta chains were more expanded.

Primers included in the PCR were 60 Vbeta and 13 Jbeta primers. The table came from immunoSEQ multiplex PCR; TCRdb's copy has only in-frame clones and leaves some out. The sample consists of roughly 100,000 clones, 85% to 90% of them appearing once. This clonotype was sampled from a young man in good health and CMV-seronegative. Sequencing was carried out using PBMCs. The chain recombines TRBV7-9 with TRBJ2-3; 8 bases line up with TRBD1. The CDR3 DNA reads as TGTGCCAGCAGCACGACAGGGGCCGCAGATACGCAGTATTTT. Its translation: CASSTTGAADTQYF.